Shown below are 6 T cell receptor beta chains from a single sample sequenced in a study of cytomegalovirus exposure and HLA in healthy donors. Vbeta (60) and Jbeta (13) primers were used in the PCR. Data came from immunoSEQ multiplex PCR; TCRdb stores just in-frame clones and leaves some out. The sample gives about 82,000 clones, 74% of which show up once; 20% to 25% is in the top ten. Sequenced sample: PBMCs. The receptors stem from a man aged 25 to 40 in good health and CMV-seropositive.

The chain has TRBV4-1 and TRBJ2-5; 12 bases match TRBD2. The CDR3 runs 18 residues. V was clipped by 4 bases and J by 5 bases; unmatched bases: 14. CDR1 is MGHRA, CDR2 YSYEKL, per germline. The CDR3 DNA reads TGCGCCAGCAGCCCCGACTTCACTAGCGGGAGGTGGGGGGAGACCCAGTACTTC. Translating gives CASSPDFTSGRWGETQYF.

The chain couples TRBV7-9 to TRBJ1-4, with D possibly matching TRBD1 (5 bases). CDR3 size: 14 residues. The germline V and J ends were trimmed by 4 bases and 7 bases, with 13 bases remaining between them. Per the germline V gene, CDR1 is SEHNR and CDR2 is FQNEAQ (reference sequence). CDR3 protein: CASSSQGLIEKLFF. DNA of the CDR3: TGTGCCAGCAGCTCCCAGGGACTTATTGAAAAACTGTTTTTT.

This clone turned up a few times. The chain combines TRBV9 with TRBJ2-1, with 7 bases aligning to TRBD2. Germline lookup yields CDR1 SGDLS and CDR2 YYNGEE. CDR3 length equals 14 residues. Losses at the gene ends were 4 bases for V and 5 bases for J; bases not matched to a gene: 6. The CDR3 here is CASSPSGGNNEQFF. For the CDR3, the DNA is TGTGCCAGCAGCCCCTCCGGGGGGAACAATGAGCAGTTCTTC.

This clone was recorded a few times. This chain joins TRBV29-1 and TRBJ2-3, with 7 bases that match TRBD2. Looked up from germline, CDR1 is SQVTM and CDR2 is ANQGSEA. This CDR3 comprises 13 residues. V lost 8 bases and J lost 3; bases outside the gene matches: 8. CDR3 protein: CSSTSVVTDTQYF. CDR3 DNA sequence: TGCAGCTCTACTAGCGTTGTTACAGATACGCAGTATTTT.

This clone appeared a few times. This rearrangement joins TRBV2 to TRBJ2-5; TRBD2 is a possible D gene (6 bases). The germline CDR1 and CDR2 sequences are SNHLY and FYNNEI. The V and J ends lost 7 bases and 5 bases respectively, with 17 bases between them. This CDR3 contains 14 residues. In nucleotides, the CDR3 is TGTGCCAGCACCAGGGAGGCGGGGAGGGAGACCCAGTACTTC. Protein product: CASTREAGRETQYF.

The chain recombines TRBV18 with TRBJ2-2; the D gene is possibly TRBD1 (5 bases). Germline V gene lookup returns CDR1 KGHSH and CDR2 LQKENI. V was pared by 1 base and J by 1 base, with 7 bases between. The CDR3 contains 15 residues. The CDR3: CASSPRQGNTGELFF. The CDR3 DNA reads TGTGCCAGCTCACCACGTCAGGGGAACACCGGGGAGCTGTTTTTT.